A single sample is the source of the 22 T cell receptor beta chains below, sequenced in a study of regulatory T cells in long-lasting Graves disease. Library construction for TCR beta used iRepertoire HTBI primers and Arm-PCR of CDR3 regions. A single record per CDR3 protein comes from TCRdb applying MiXCR to the multiplex PCR reads. The table lists roughly 500,000 distinct CDR3 sequences, 14% of them singletons. Time point here: newly diagnosed GD, antithyroid drugs for less than 3 months. Isolated PBMC RNA provided the starting material for the TCR library. This sample was also put to use in a study of T cells in Graves' hyperthyroidism and ophthalmopathy.

The source material was peripheral blood mononuclear cells (PBMCs), sampled at new diagnosis, from a patient treated with antithyroid drugs. The source of these receptors is a woman in her fifties or sixties with Graves disease.

This clonotype has just a few counts. CDR3 amino acids: CSVGWDTYEQYF. The DNA for the CDR3 is TGCAGCGTTGGATGGGACACTTACGAGCAGTACTTC. The gene calls are TRBV29-1 and TRBJ2-7; TRBD1 might be the D (6 bases). The CDR3 is made up of 12 amino acids. Between the trimmed V and J ends, which lost 4 bases and 4 bases, there was a span of 11 bases. Germline CDR1 SQVTM, CDR2 ANQGSEA.

There are a few counts of this clonotype. The chain couples TRBV6-1 to TRBJ2-5, with D possibly matching TRBD2 (6 bases). The V gene lost 5 bases and the J gene lost 5 bases, with 27 bases spanning the gap. Looked up from germline, CDR1 is MNHNS and CDR2 is SASEGT. The CDR3 has 18 residues. The CDR3 DNA reads as TGTGCCAGCAGTCGCACCTCCAACGGGTTCGGGGGTTCGGAGACCCAGTACTTC. This codes for CASSRTSNGFGGSETQYF.

This clonotype was detected only a few times. The chain joins TRBV11-2 to TRBJ2-7, with 14 positions matching TRBD2. The CDR3 has 18 amino acids. The germline gives CDR1 SGHAT, CDR2 FQNNGV. With 5 bases clipped from V and 6 bases from J, the junction kept 15 bases outside the gene matches. The CDR3: CASSPRLRLAGGLSEQYF. Written as DNA, the CDR3 is TGTGCCAGCAGCCCCCGTTTACGACTAGCGGGAGGGCTAAGCGAGCAGTACTTC. The whole variable domain, filled in from reference TRBV11-2 and TRBJ2-7, reads EAGVAQSPRYKIIEKRQSVAFWCNPISGHATLYWYQQILGQGPKLLIQFQNNGVVDDSQLPKDRFSAERLKGVDSTLKIQPAKLEDSAVYLCASSPRLRLAGGLSEQYFGPGTRLTVT.

This clonotype was found many times. The chain couples TRBV11-2 to TRBJ2-5; D is perhaps TRBD2 (6 bases). V lost 3 bases and J lost 4, with 15 bases in between. This CDR3 comprises 15 residues. Looked up from germline, CDR1 is SGHAT and CDR2 is FQNNGV. The DNA for the CDR3 is TGTGCCAGCAGCTTCGGAGGGTTCGACCGAGAGACCCAGTACTTC. Translation: CASSFGGFDRETQYF.

This clonotype occurred many times. The rearrangement joins TRBV28 to TRBJ2-3; TRBD2 agrees at 12 bases. Trimming cost V 5 bases and J 4 bases; bases outside gene matches: 22. CDR3 length equals 21 residues. Germline CDR1 MDHEN, CDR2 SYDVKM. The CDR3 spells CASSLRKLLRRTSGKADTQYF. The CDR3 bases are TGTGCCAGCAGTCTACGGAAACTCTTACGAAGGACTAGCGGGAAGGCAGATACGCAGTATTTT. The whole variable domain, remainder taken from reference TRBV28 and TRBJ2-3, is DVKVTQSSRYLVKRTGEKVFLECVQDMDHENMFWYRQDPGLGLRLIYFSYDVKMKEKGDIPEGYSVSREKKERFSLILESASTNQTSMYLCASSLRKLLRRTSGKADTQYFGPGTRLTVL.

This clonotype was seen at least ten times. This chain uses TRBV12-3 or TRBV12-4 with TRBJ1-5; D is unclear. Trimming removed 6 bases from V and 5 bases from J, with 11 bases in between. This CDR3 is 13 amino acids long. This CDR3 is CASSQTYDQPQHF. DNA of the CDR3: TGTGCCAGCAGCCAGACATACGATCAGCCCCAGCATTTT.

This clonotype was seen more than once but under ten times. V usage is TRBV25-1 and J usage is TRBJ1-3, with a possible D match to TRBD1 (5 bases). Germline V gives CDR1 MGHDK, CDR2 SYGVNS. This CDR3 spans 13 amino acids. V was pared by 8 bases and J by 2 bases, with 10 bases between. Here the CDR3 reads CASSRVPGNTIYF. DNA for the CDR3: TGTGCCAGCTCCAGGGTTCCTGGAAACACCATATATTTT.

This clonotype came up a few times. This chain connects TRBV29-1 to TRBJ2-7; 16 bases fit TRBD2. CDR1 SQVTM and CDR2 ANQGSEA come from the germline V gene. The CDR3 spans 15 residues. Trimming removed 7 bases from V and 6 bases from J; junction bases left unmatched: 9. In DNA, the CDR3 is TGCAGCGCTGGGACTAGCGGGAGGGCCGTCTCCGAGCAGTACTTC. It yields the protein CSAGTSGRAVSEQYF.

This clonotype occurred many times. The chain links TRBV3-1 to TRBJ2-7; TRBD2 might be the D (5 bases). Germline CDR1 LGHDT, CDR2 YNNKEL (reference sequence). The CDR3 contains 14 residues. V was pared by 1 base and J by 3 bases, with 10 bases between. In DNA form, the CDR3 reads TGTGCCAGCAGCCAAGCGACTAATAACTACGAGCAGTACTTC. Its translation: CASSQATNNYEQYF.

Many counts were recorded for this clonotype. A junction end diverges from the germline sequence, so it may reflect a read error. This chain joins TRBV12-3 or TRBV12-4 and TRBJ2-3, with 9 bases lining up with TRBD1. This CDR3 spans 15 amino acids. The CDR3 protein is CASSRGQGSTDTQYF. CDR3 bases: TGCGCCAGCAGCCGGGGACAGGGCAGCACAGATACGCAGTATTTT.

The table lists this clonotype with many counts. This chain uses TRBV7-8 with TRBJ2-1; D is perhaps TRBD2 (6 bases). Trimming pared 2 bases from V and 9 bases from J, leaving 17 bases between. CDR1 is SGHVS, CDR2 FQNEAQ, per germline. The CDR3 has 15 residues. The CDR3 loop is CASSLSFLTSIEQFF. The CDR3 bases are TGTGCCAGCAGCTTATCGTTTTTGACTAGTATTGAGCAGTTCTTC.

CDR3 bases: TGTGCCAGTAGTATCTTGGGGGCCTATAGCAATCAGCCCCAGCATTTT. This sequence encodes CASSILGAYSNQPQHF. This chain links TRBV19 with TRBJ1-5; the D gene is possibly TRBD1 (6 bases). Trimming left V 3 bases short and J 0 bases short, with 12 bases between. The CDR3 length is 16 residues. Germline values: CDR1 LNHDA, CDR2 SQIVND (reference sequence).

The V call is TRBV7-9, the J call TRBJ1-6, with TRBD1 as a possible D gene (5 bases). Trimming removed 9 bases at V and 8 bases at J, with 17 bases between. CDR1 is SEHNR, CDR2 FQNEAQ, per germline (reference sequence). The CDR3 contains 14 residues. The chain's CDR3 is CASQLDRRYSPLHF. The CDR3 DNA follows: TGTGCCAGTCAATTAGACAGACGGTATTCACCCCTCCACTTT.

This clonotype came up a few times. This chain links TRBV6-1 with TRBJ1-2; TRBD1 agrees at 7 bases. The CDR3 loop spans 13 amino acids. Losses at the gene ends were 6 bases for V and 4 bases for J; bases not matched to a gene: 5. Germline V CDR1 and CDR2: MNHNS, SASEGT. The CDR3 spells CASSRGTAYGYTF. For the CDR3, the DNA is TGTGCCAGCAGCCGGGGGACAGCCTATGGCTACACCTTC.

The gene calls are TRBV24-1 and TRBJ2-7; D remains unclear. The CDR3 loop spans 15 amino acids. Germline loops: CDR1 KGHDR, CDR2 SFDVKD. The germline V and J ends were trimmed by 12 bases and 0 bases, with 20 bases remaining between them. CDR3 loop: CAGVTTVRSSYEQYF. The CDR3 nucleotides are TGTGCCGGAGTGACGACGGTAAGGAGCTCCTACGAGCAGTACTTC.

V is TRBV29-1 and J is TRBJ2-5; 9 bases agree with TRBD1. From germline, CDR1 is SQVTM and CDR2 ANQGSEA. The CDR3 contains 13 residues. Trimming removed 4 bases from V and 2 bases from J; junction bases left unmatched: 2. CDR3 nucleotides: TGCAGCGTTGTGACAGGGGGACAAGAGACCCAGTACTTC. Translation gives CSVVTGGQETQYF.

J is TRBJ1-4 and V is TRBV9, with a tentative D call TRBD1 (6 bases). V was cut by 0 bases and J by 13 bases, with 19 bases left in between. Germline assignment: CDR1 SGDLS and CDR2 YYNGEE. The CDR3 spans 15 residues. The DNA of the CDR3 is TGTGCCAGCAGCGTAGAGGGGTCCCCGGACAGTCGACTGTTTTTT. Amino acids: CASSVEGSPDSRLFF.

This clonotype was counted many times. V and J are TRBV10-1 and TRBJ2-2, with 8 bases aligning to TRBD2. From germline, CDR1 is WNHNN and CDR2 SYGVQD (reference sequence). V lost 0 bases and J lost 1; bases outside the gene matches: 13. This CDR3 spans 20 amino acids. DNA for the CDR3: TGCGCCAGCAGTGAGTCCAAAGAACAAAGCGGGGGTGAGAACACCGGGGAGCTGTTTTTT. Translation gives CASSESKEQSGGENTGELFF.

This clonotype was observed many times. This rearrangement joins TRBV3-1 to TRBJ2-1; the match to TRBD2 covers 7 bases. CDR3 length: 14 amino acids. The junction had 6 bases not matched to a gene; V was cut back by 1 base and J by 9 bases. In germline, CDR1 is LGHDT, CDR2 YNNKEL (reference sequence). CDR3 nucleotide sequence: TGTGCCAGCAGCCAAGCGGCGGGAGAAAGTGAGCAGTTCTTC. Translating it yields CASSQAAGESEQFF.

This rearrangement joins TRBV9 to TRBJ2-7, with TRBD2 matching over 9 bases. CDR3 length equals 17 residues. Germline CDR1 SGDLS, CDR2 YYNGEE. Trimming removed 3 bases from V and 4 bases from J; junction bases left unmatched: 14. The chain's CDR3 is CASSGGASGTQVYEQYF. The DNA of the CDR3 is TGTGCCAGCAGCGGGGGTGCTAGCGGGACTCAGGTGTACGAGCAGTACTTC.

This clonotype occurred once. V is TRBV5-1 and J is TRBJ2-7, with TRBD1 matching 10 bases. The CDR3 length is 16 residues. Trimming at V came to 4 bases and at J to 1 base, leaving 8 bases not matched to a gene. Germline V lookup: CDR1 SGHRS, CDR2 YFSETQ. The CDR3 sequence: CASSLTGTGDSYEQYF. CDR3 nucleotides: TGCGCCAGCAGCCTCACTGGGACAGGGGATTCCTACGAGCAGTACTTC.

This clonotype has at least ten counts. V is TRBV12-3 or TRBV12-4 and J is TRBJ2-5; 7 bases line up with TRBD1. The CDR3 extends over 15 amino acids. V trimming: 6 bases; J trimming: 9 bases; junction bases outside the gene matches: 16. CDR3 region: CASSRGSGGQRPQYF. The CDR3 DNA follows: TGTGCCAGCAGCCGGGGCTCAGGGGGACAGAGACCCCAGTACTTC.